This passage covers 18 T cell receptor beta chains from one sample sequenced in a study of blood T cell repertoires in COVID-19. Generated by immunoSEQ multiplex PCR, the TCRdb table keeps only in-frame clones and is missing some. The table has fewer than 300,000 clones, around 87% seen once; the top ten hold 2% to 3%. The sequencing sample was made of peripheral blood. These receptors came from a woman in her fifties or sixties with acute or convalescent COVID-19.

The rearrangement links TRBV20-1 to TRBJ2-1, with a possible D match to TRBD2 (6 bases). Germline V gene data show CDR1 as DFQATT and CDR2 as SNEGSKA (reference sequence). This CDR3 is 11 amino acids long. V lost 2 bases, J lost 10 bases, and 9 bases lay in between. The CDR3 region is CSARTSGEQFF. The CDR3 DNA sequence: TGCAGTGCTAGAACAAGCGGGGAGCAGTTCTTC.

Turning to this clone: Because the CDR3's place on the DNA is in doubt, the DNA is left out and the CDR3 is given as listed by TCRdb. V usage is TRBV7-9 and J usage is TRBJ2-1; the table assigns TRBD1, which was not confirmed against the DNA. The germline gives CDR1 SEHNR, CDR2 FQNEAQ (reference sequence). The CDR3 region is 16 residues in length, termini included. The CDR3 loop is CASVDSGQGQSSEQFF.

This sequence joins TRBV5-5 and TRBJ1-5; D is uncertain. The CDR3 is 17 residues long. V was shortened by 0 bases and J by 2 bases, with 15 bases between the two germline ends. Germline lookup yields CDR1 SGHKS and CDR2 YYEKEE (reference sequence). CDR3 protein: CASSLEQPQPGNQPQHF. In nucleotides, the CDR3 is TGTGCCAGCAGCTTGGAACAGCCGCAGCCCGGCAATCAGCCCCAGCATTTT.

In this sample, this clone turned up once. This chain joins TRBV24-1 and TRBJ2-1, with 13 bases fitting TRBD2. Losses at the gene ends were 8 bases for V and 4 bases for J; bases not matched to a gene: 7. From germline, CDR1 is KGHDR and CDR2 SFDVKD. The CDR3 sequence is 16 residues long. The CDR3, as DNA: TGTGCCACCAAGGGGACTAGCGGGACCGCTTACAATGAGCAGTTCTTC. Translation gives CATKGTSGTAYNEQFF.

The chain recombines TRBV21-1 with TRBJ2-7; the D call of TRBD1 is as the table states it, not checked on the DNA. TRBV21-1 is marked as a pseudogene. The CDR3 runs to 14 residues. This chain's CDR3 is CASSNGDSSYEQYF. CDR3 bases: TGTGCCAGCAGCAATGGGGACAGCTCCTACGAGCAGTACTTC.

The V gene is TRBV2, the J gene TRBJ2-1; D remains ambiguous. In germline, CDR1 is SNHLY, CDR2 FYNNEI. With 2 bases removed from V and 4 bases from J, the gap between germline ends came to 6 bases. The CDR3 length is 13 residues. The CDR3 DNA reads TGTGCCAGCAGTGAAAACAGTTACAATGAGCAGTTCTTC. Amino acids: CASSENSYNEQFF.

The chain combines TRBV9 with TRBJ1-3, with 8 bases aligning to TRBD1. V was clipped by 6 bases and J by 0 bases; unmatched bases: 2. The CDR3 is 14 residues long. Germline loops: CDR1 SGDLS, CDR2 YYNGEE. DNA for the CDR3: TGTGCCAGCACACAGGGGGACTCTGGAAACACCATATATTTT. It yields the protein CASTQGDSGNTIYF.

The chain uses TRBV6-5 and TRBJ2-1; 8 nucleotides align to TRBD1. The CDR3 has 14 amino acids. V trimming: 7 bases; J trimming: 6 bases; junction bases outside the gene matches: 8. Germline CDR1 MNHEY, CDR2 SVGAGI. CDR3 loop: CASTLTGAANEQFF. Here the CDR3 DNA reads TGTGCCAGCACCCTGACAGGGGCGGCCAATGAGCAGTTCTTC.

The CDR3 protein is CASRSGGYNEQFF. The CDR3 DNA is TGTGCCAGCAGATCAGGAGGCTACAATGAGCAGTTCTTC. V is TRBV7-9 and J is TRBJ2-1; the D gene is possibly TRBD2 (5 bases). V lost 6 bases, J lost 3 bases, and 9 bases lay in between. Germline V gives CDR1 SEHNR, CDR2 FQNEAQ (reference sequence). There are 13 residues in the CDR3.

The CDR3 bases are TGTGCCAGCAGCTTAGCCCAGGGAAGAAGAGCTAACTATGGCTACACCTTC. It specifies CASSLAQGRRANYGYTF. This sequence joins TRBV7-2 and TRBJ1-2; maybe TRBD1 (5 bases). This CDR3 has 17 residues. V shed 0 bases and J shed 0 bases, with 14 bases lying between them. Germline CDR1 and CDR2: SGHTA and FQGNSA.

The V call is TRBV7-9, the J call TRBJ2-7, with TRBD2 matching over 8 bases. Looked up from germline, CDR1 is SEHNR and CDR2 is FQNEAQ (reference sequence). Unmatched junction bases numbered 5, after V lost 1 base and J lost 6 bases. This CDR3 spans 14 amino acids. The CDR3 reads CASSLEAGAGEQYF. CDR3 DNA sequence: TGTGCCAGCAGCTTAGAAGCGGGAGCTGGCGAGCAGTACTTC.

This clone was observed once. The chain links TRBV14 to TRBJ2-2, with D maybe TRBD2 (6 bases). V gave up 6 bases and J gave up 6 bases, with 35 bases separating them. Germline V gene data show CDR1 as SGHDN and CDR2 as FVKESK. The CDR3 sequence is 21 residues long. DNA for the CDR3: TGTGCCAGCAGGCCGACTAGGATTAGACGGAACACGGTGAACGTTTCCGGGGAGCTGTTTTTT. Translation: CASRPTRIRRNTVNVSGELFF.

The chain employs TRBV7-3 and TRBJ2-2; 7 nucleotides align to TRBD2. The V segment lost 2 bases and the J segment 0 bases; nucleotides outside the gene matches: 3. This CDR3 has 16 residues. CDR1 and CDR2 (germline): SGHTA, FQGTGA. The CDR3 loop reads CASSLGTSANTGELFF. CDR3 nucleotides: TGTGCCAGCAGCTTAGGCACTAGCGCGAACACCGGGGAGCTGTTTTTT.

This chain joins TRBV29-1 and TRBJ2-5, with TRBD2 identical over 7 bases. Trimming at V came to 7 bases and at J to 5 bases, leaving 10 bases not matched to a gene. Germline V gives CDR1 SQVTM, CDR2 ANQGSEA. The CDR3 spans 13 residues. CDR3 amino acids: CSGEEGGEETQYF. DNA of the CDR3: TGCAGCGGAGAGGAGGGAGGGGAGGAGACCCAGTACTTC.

A single count supports this clone. This rearrangement joins TRBV9 to TRBJ2-5; 13 bases map to TRBD2. This CDR3 is built from 17 residues. The J segment lost 4 bases and the V segment lost 4 bases, leaving 10 bases of the junction unmatched. CDR1 is SGDLS, CDR2 YYNGEE, per germline. The CDR3 reads CASSKTTSGRSGETQYF. The CDR3 bases are TGTGCCAGCAGCAAGACGACTAGCGGGAGGTCCGGAGAGACCCAGTACTTC.

V usage is TRBV28 and J usage is TRBJ2-6; no clear D. The V gene's germline CDR1 is MDHEN and CDR2 SYDVKM. The CDR3 is made up of 15 amino acids. V gave up 3 bases and J gave up 2 bases, with 8 bases separating them. The CDR3 region is CASSLSLPGANVLTF. Here the CDR3 DNA reads TGTGCCAGCAGTTTGAGTCTACCTGGGGCCAACGTCCTGACTTTC.

J is TRBJ2-1 and V is TRBV28, with 8 bases lining up with TRBD2. The CDR3 contains 15 residues. Germline assignment: CDR1 MDHEN and CDR2 SYDVKM. V shed 7 bases and J 0 bases; nucleotides not matched to a gene: 5. This CDR3 is CASKPAGGSYNEQFF. CDR3 sequence (DNA): TGTGCCAGCAAACCCGCGGGAGGCTCCTACAATGAGCAGTTCTTC.

The rearrangement joins TRBV5-4 to TRBJ1-5, with 8 positions matching TRBD1. Per the germline V gene, CDR1 is SGHNT and CDR2 is YYREEE (reference sequence). The ends lost 2 bases at V and 2 bases at J; junction bases unmatched: 6. The CDR3 loop spans 16 amino acids. The CDR3 DNA is TGTGCCAGCAGCTTCAGGGGGCGAGGGGGCAATCAGCCCCAGCATTTT. Protein: CASSFRGRGGNQPQHF. Using reference TRBV5-4 and TRBJ1-5 for the parts outside the CDR3, the full variable domain is ETGVTQSPTHLIKTRGQQVTLRCSSQSGHNTVSWYQQALGQGPQFIFQYYREEENGRGNFPPRFSGLQFPNYSSELNVNALELDDSALYLCASSFRGRGGNQPQHFGDGTRLSIL.